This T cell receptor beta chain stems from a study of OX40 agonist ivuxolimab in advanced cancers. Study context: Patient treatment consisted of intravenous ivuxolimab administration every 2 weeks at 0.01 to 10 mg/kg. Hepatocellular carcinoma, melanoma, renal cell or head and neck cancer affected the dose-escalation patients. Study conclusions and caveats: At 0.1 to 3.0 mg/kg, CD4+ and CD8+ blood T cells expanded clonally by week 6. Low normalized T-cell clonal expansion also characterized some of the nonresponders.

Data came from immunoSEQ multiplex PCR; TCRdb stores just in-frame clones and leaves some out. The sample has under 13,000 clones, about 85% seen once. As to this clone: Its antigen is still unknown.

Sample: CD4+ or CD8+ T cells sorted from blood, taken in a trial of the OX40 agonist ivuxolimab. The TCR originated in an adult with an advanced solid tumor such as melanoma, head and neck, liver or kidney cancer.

Written as DNA, the CDR3 is TGTGCCAGCAGTTTTGTAGCGGGCGGGGAGCTGTTTTTT. It yields the protein CASSFVAGGELFF. The chain joins TRBV6-5 to TRBJ2-2, with 7 bases fitting TRBD2. Losses at the gene ends were 4 bases for V and 7 bases for J; bases not matched to a gene: 3. Germline CDR1 and CDR2: MNHEY and SVGAGI. The CDR3 runs 13 residues.